This T cell receptor beta chain was retrieved from a study of blood T cell repertoires in COVID-19. Study background: Sources were T cells, B-cell-depleted T cells, or PBMCs; the material itself was cDNA or gDNA.

TCRdb's copy holds only in-frame clones and misses some; the assay was immunoSEQ multiplex PCR. The data hold about 74,000 clones, with around three quarters observed a single time. Sequencing was performed on peripheral blood. The TCR originated in a human donor in a cohort sampled during active COVID-19.

Here the CDR3 reads CASSGMNTEAFF. CDR3 in DNA: TGTGCCAGCTCCGGGATGAACACTGAAGCTTTCTTT. The V call is TRBV18, the J call TRBJ1-1; D gene ambiguous. In germline, CDR1 is KGHSH, CDR2 LQKENI. CDR3 length: 12 amino acids. V lost 6 bases, J lost 0 bases, and 5 bases lay in between.